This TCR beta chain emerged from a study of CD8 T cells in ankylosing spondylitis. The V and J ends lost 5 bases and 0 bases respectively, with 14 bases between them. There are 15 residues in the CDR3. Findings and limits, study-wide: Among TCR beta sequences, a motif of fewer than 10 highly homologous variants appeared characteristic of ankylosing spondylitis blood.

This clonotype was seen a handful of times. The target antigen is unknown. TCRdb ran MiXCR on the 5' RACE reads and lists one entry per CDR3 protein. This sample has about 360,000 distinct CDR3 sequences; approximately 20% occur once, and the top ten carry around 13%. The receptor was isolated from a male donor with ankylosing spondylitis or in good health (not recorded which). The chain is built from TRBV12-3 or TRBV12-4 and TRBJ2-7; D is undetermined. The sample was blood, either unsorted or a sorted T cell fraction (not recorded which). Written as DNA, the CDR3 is TGTGCCAGCAGTCTTCGGACGGACCTCTCCTACGAGCAGTACTTC. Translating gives CASSLRTDLSYEQYF.